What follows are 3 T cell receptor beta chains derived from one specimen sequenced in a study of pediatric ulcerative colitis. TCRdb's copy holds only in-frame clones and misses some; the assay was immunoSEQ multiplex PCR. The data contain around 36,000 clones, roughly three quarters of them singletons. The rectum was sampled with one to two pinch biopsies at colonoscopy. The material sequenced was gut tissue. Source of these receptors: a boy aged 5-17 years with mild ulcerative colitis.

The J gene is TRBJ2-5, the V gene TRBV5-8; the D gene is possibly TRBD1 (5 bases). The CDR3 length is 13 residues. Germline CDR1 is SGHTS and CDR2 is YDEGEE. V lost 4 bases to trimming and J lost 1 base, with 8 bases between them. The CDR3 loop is CASSGQGQETQYF. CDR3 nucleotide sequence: TGTGCCAGCAGCGGCCAGGGCCAAGAGACCCAGTACTTC. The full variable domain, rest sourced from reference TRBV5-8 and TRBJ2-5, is EAGVTQSPTHLIKTRGQQATLRCSPISGHTSVYWYQQALGLGLQFLLWYDEGEERNRGNFPPRFSGRQFPNYSSELNVNALELEDSALYLCASSGQGQETQYFGPGTRLLVL.

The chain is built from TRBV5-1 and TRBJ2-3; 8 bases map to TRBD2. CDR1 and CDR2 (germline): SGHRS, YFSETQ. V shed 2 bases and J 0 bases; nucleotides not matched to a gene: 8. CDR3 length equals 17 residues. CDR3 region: CASSLAGEPSSTDTQYF. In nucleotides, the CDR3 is TGCGCCAGCAGCTTAGCGGGGGAGCCCTCTAGCACAGATACGCAGTATTTT.

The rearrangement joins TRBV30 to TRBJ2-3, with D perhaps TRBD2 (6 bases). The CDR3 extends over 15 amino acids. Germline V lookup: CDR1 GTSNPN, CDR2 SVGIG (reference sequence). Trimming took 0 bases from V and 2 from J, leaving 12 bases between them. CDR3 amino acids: CAWSVLGGVTDTQYF. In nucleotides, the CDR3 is TGTGCCTGGAGTGTATTGGGGGGAGTCACAGATACGCAGTATTTT.